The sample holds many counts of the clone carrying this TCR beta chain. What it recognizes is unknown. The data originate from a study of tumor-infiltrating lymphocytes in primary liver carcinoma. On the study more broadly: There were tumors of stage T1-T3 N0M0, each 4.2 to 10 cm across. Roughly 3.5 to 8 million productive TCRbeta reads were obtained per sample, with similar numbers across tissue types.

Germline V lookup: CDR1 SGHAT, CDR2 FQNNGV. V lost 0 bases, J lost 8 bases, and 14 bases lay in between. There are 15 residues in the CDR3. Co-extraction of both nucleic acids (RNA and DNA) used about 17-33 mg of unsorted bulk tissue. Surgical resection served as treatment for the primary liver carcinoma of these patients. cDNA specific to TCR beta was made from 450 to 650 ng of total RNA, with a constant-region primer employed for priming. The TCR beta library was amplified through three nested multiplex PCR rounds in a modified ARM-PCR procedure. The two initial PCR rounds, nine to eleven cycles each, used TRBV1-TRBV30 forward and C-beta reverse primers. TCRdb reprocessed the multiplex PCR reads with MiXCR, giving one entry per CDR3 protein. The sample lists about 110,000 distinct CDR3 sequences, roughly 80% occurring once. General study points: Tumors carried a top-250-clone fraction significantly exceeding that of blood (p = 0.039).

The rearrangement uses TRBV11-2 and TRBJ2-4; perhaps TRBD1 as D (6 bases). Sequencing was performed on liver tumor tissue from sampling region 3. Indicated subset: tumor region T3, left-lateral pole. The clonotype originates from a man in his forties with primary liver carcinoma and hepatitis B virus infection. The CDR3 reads CASSLDGWGRDIQYF. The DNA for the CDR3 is TGTGCCAGCAGCTTAGATGGTTGGGGGCGCGACATTCAGTACTTC.